The 14 T cell receptor beta chains below all came from one sample that was sequenced in a study of radiotherapy plus CTLA-4 blockade in lung cancer. TCRdb's table, derived via immunoSEQ multiplex PCR, lists solely in-frame clones and lacks some. The sample yields almost 55,000 clones, roughly 84% seen once. Sequences were derived from peripheral blood, sampled from a patient treated with radiotherapy plus ipilimumab. These receptors were collected from a human donor with non-small cell lung cancer who had a partial response to radiotherapy plus ipilimumab.

V is TRBV11-2 and J is TRBJ2-1; no definite D call. The CDR3 spans 13 residues. Germline V lookup: CDR1 SGHAT, CDR2 FQNNGV. V was clipped by 4 bases and J by 8 bases, with 12 bases between them. The CDR3 reads CASSYPTPDEQFF. The CDR3 nucleotides read TGTGCCAGCAGCTACCCCACACCTGATGAGCAGTTCTTC.

This rearrangement joins TRBV11-2 to TRBJ2-1, with 7 bases aligning to TRBD1. CDR3 length: 15 residues. Germline lookup yields CDR1 SGHAT and CDR2 FQNNGV. J lost 1 base, V lost 4 bases, and 4 bases had no gene match. The CDR3 spells CASSWGTDSYNEQFF. CDR3 coding DNA: TGTGCCAGCAGCTGGGGGACAGATTCCTACAATGAGCAGTTCTTC.

The sample holds a few counts of this clone. The chain employs TRBV27 and TRBJ1-2; 8 nucleotides match TRBD1. CDR1 MNHEY and CDR2 SMNVEV come from the germline V gene (reference sequence). This CDR3 is built from 15 residues. The V and J ends lost 3 bases and 4 bases, in that order; junction bases with no gene match: 7. The CDR3 sequence is CASSFRGRASYGYTF. CDR3 in DNA: TGTGCCAGCAGTTTCAGGGGGCGCGCCTCCTATGGCTACACCTTC.

V and J are TRBV15 and TRBJ2-1, with TRBD2 as a possible D gene (6 bases). The germline V and J ends were trimmed by 1 base and 5 bases, with 12 bases remaining between them. The germline CDR1 and CDR2 sequences are LNHNV and YYDKDF (reference sequence). The CDR3 is 15 amino acids. CDR3 nucleotides: TGTGCCACCAGCAGAGGATTTGGGGGGAACAATGAGCAGTTCTTC. It codes for CATSRGFGGNNEQFF.

This chain links TRBV19 with TRBJ1-1; unclear D gene. The length of the CDR3 is 13 residues. Germline CDR1 LNHDA, CDR2 SQIVND (reference sequence). V was cut by 9 bases and J by 3 bases, with 14 bases left in between. CDR3: CASAEGKYTEAFF. In nucleotides, the CDR3 is TGTGCCAGCGCCGAGGGTAAATACACTGAAGCTTTCTTT.

This clone is medium-sized. The gene calls are TRBV5-6 and TRBJ2-7, with 8 bases that match TRBD1. The germline CDR1 and CDR2 sequences are SGHDT and YYEEEE. The V and J ends lost 3 bases and 2 bases, in that order; junction bases with no gene match: 4. This CDR3 spans 14 amino acids. DNA for the CDR3: TGTGCCAGCAGCTCCCAGGGGGCCGCCTACGAGCAGTACTTC. Its translation is CASSSQGAAYEQYF. The full variable domain, in which reference TRBV5-6 and TRBJ2-7 provide the parts outside the CDR3, is DAGVTQSPTHLIKTRGQQVTLRCSPKSGHDTVSWYQQALGQGPQFIFQYYEEEERQRGNFPDRFSGHQFPNYSSELNVNALLLGDSALYLCASSSQGAAYEQYFGPGTRLTVT.

The rearrangement links TRBV27 to TRBJ1-5; D gene uncertain. The V and J ends lost 0 bases and 2 bases respectively, with 8 bases between them. CDR1 and CDR2 from the germline V gene are MNHEY and SMNVEV (reference sequence). The CDR3 is 15 amino acids. CDR3 nucleotides: TGTGCCAGCAGTTTATCTCTCCTAGGCAATCAGCCCCAGCATTTT. Its protein is CASSLSLLGNQPQHF.

J is TRBJ2-2 and V is TRBV7-9, with 9 bases identical to TRBD2. Trimming took 8 bases from V and 7 from J; bases not matched to a gene: 8. This CDR3 has 14 amino acids. Germline lookup yields CDR1 SEHNR and CDR2 FQNEAQ (reference sequence). CDR3 DNA: TGTGCCAGCCCTAGCCTAGCGGGGTTCGGGGAGCTGTTTTTT. As protein: CASPSLAGFGELFF.

This rearrangement joins TRBV28 to TRBJ1-2; 11 nucleotides agree with TRBD1. Per germline, CDR1 MDHEN and CDR2 SYDVKM. Trimming cost V 5 bases and J 3 bases; bases outside gene matches: 5. This CDR3 is 15 amino acids long. CDR3 loop: CASSATGQGDYGYTF. CDR3 DNA: TGTGCCAGCAGTGCGACGGGACAGGGGGACTATGGCTACACCTTC.

The rearrangement links TRBV11-2 to TRBJ2-3; 8 bases align to TRBD2. The CDR3 loop spans 15 amino acids. Per germline, CDR1 SGHAT and CDR2 FQNNGV. Losses at the gene ends were 3 bases for V and 1 base for J; bases not matched to a gene: 3. The CDR3 loop is CASSFAAGGTDTQYF. In nucleotides, the CDR3 is TGTGCCAGCAGCTTTGCAGCGGGGGGCACAGATACGCAGTATTTT.

The CDR3 DNA sequence: TGTGCCAGCAGTGGGGGGGTAGGGGCCAACGTCCTGACTTTC. The encoded protein is CASSGGVGANVLTF. The chain has TRBV2 and TRBJ2-6, with a possible D match to TRBD2 (6 bases). V gave up 4 bases and J gave up 4 bases, with 8 bases separating them. Germline V CDR1 and CDR2: SNHLY, FYNNEI. The CDR3 is made up of 14 amino acids.

V gene TRBV5-1 combines with J gene TRBJ1-2, with D unclear. The CDR3 spans 14 residues. Trimming pared 0 bases from V and 4 bases from J, leaving 10 bases between. Germline V gives CDR1 SGHRS, CDR2 YFSETQ. Written as DNA, the CDR3 is TGCGCCAGCAGCTTGGGTGGAGAGGGCTATGGCTACACCTTC. It is translated as CASSLGGEGYGYTF.

The chain carries TRBV29-1 and TRBJ2-5, with TRBD2 as a possible D gene (5 bases). The V gene lost 7 bases and the J gene lost 2 bases, with 14 bases spanning the gap. Germline CDR1 and CDR2: SQVTM and ANQGSEA. This CDR3 has 13 residues. The CDR3 spells CSGSTSGQETQYF. CDR3 DNA sequence: TGCAGCGGGTCAACTAGTGGGCAAGAGACCCAGTACTTC. The variable domain in full, completed from reference TRBV29-1 and TRBJ2-5, reads SAVISQKPSRDICQRGTSLTIQCQVDSQVTMMFWYRQQPGQSLTLIATANQGSEATYESGFVIDKFPISRPNLTFSTLTVSNMSPEDSSIYLCSGSTSGQETQYFGPGTRLLVL.

The rearrangement links TRBV2 to TRBJ2-5; 12 nucleotides match TRBD2. V shed 1 base and J 3 bases; nucleotides not matched to a gene: 3. This CDR3 is 16 amino acids long. The germline V gene has CDR1 SNHLY and CDR2 FYNNEI. This CDR3 reads CASSEELAGGKETQYF. The DNA for the CDR3 is TGTGCCAGCAGTGAAGAACTAGCGGGGGGAAAAGAGACCCAGTACTTC.